Listed here are 15 T cell receptor beta chains from one sample, sequenced in a study of blood T cells in healthy people across ages. A J-beta primer mix and a sample-barcoded 5' primer were used in a second PCR of about 7 to 12 cycles. TCRdb re-derived calls from the 5' RACE reads in MiXCR, one entry per CDR3 protein. The table lists approximately 820,000 distinct CDR3 sequences, about 42% of them singletons. The sample taken for sequencing was blood. The receptor set was obtained from a man aged 55 to 69 in good health.

The chain employs TRBV20-1 and TRBJ2-5; possibly TRBD1 or TRBD2 for D (5 bases each). The germline V gene has CDR1 DFQATT and CDR2 SNEGSKA (reference sequence). The length of the CDR3 is 14 residues. Trimming left V 0 bases short and J 11 bases short, with 19 bases between. The chain's CDR3 is CSARDQGTKFLQYF. Here the CDR3 DNA reads TGCAGTGCTAGAGATCAAGGGACCAAGTTCCTGCAGTACTTC.

The J gene is TRBJ1-2, the V gene TRBV12-3 or TRBV12-4; no reliable D call. The length of the CDR3 is 16 residues. Trimming took 3 bases from V and 4 from J, leaving 18 bases between them. This CDR3 reads CASSLSLALASYGYTF. The CDR3 DNA is TGTGCCAGCAGTTTGAGTTTGGCCCTAGCCTCCTATGGCTACACCTTC.

The gene calls are TRBV20-1 and TRBJ2-1; 7 bases match TRBD2. The germline CDR1 and CDR2 sequences are DFQATT and SNEGSKA (reference sequence). CDR3 size: 15 residues. The junction had 7 bases not matched to a gene; V was cut back by 5 bases and J by 0 bases. Written as DNA, the CDR3 is TGCAGTGCTCCGGCTAGCGGACGCTCCTACAATGAGCAGTTCTTC. The encoded protein is CSAPASGRSYNEQFF.

This clonotype was observed a few times. V is TRBV7-9 and J is TRBJ1-4; 7 bases line up with TRBD1. V gave up 5 bases and J gave up 5 bases; unmatched junction bases: 11. Germline V gene lookup returns CDR1 SEHNR and CDR2 FQNEAQ (reference sequence). CDR3 length: 16 residues. CDR3 sequence reads: CASSPGGTGENEKLFF. The DNA for the CDR3 is TGTGCCAGCAGCCCCGGCGGAACAGGGGAGAATGAAAAACTGTTTTTT. Full variable domain (missing parts from reference TRBV7-9 and TRBJ1-4): DTGVSQNPRHKITKRGQNVTFRCDPISEHNRLYWYRQTLGQGPEFLTYFQNEAQLEKSRLLSDRFSAERPKGSFSTLEIQRTEQGDSAMYLCASSPGGTGENEKLFFGSGTQLSVL.

V and J are TRBV6-1 and TRBJ1-5; perhaps TRBD1 as D (6 bases). The germline V gene encodes CDR1 MNHNS and CDR2 SASEGT. Trimming pared 7 bases from V and 0 bases from J, leaving 22 bases between. This CDR3 is built from 18 residues. CDR3 sequence: CASIPEGVGIYSNQPQHF. CDR3 DNA sequence: TGTGCCAGCATCCCGGAGGGGGTCGGGATCTATAGCAATCAGCCCCAGCATTTT.

There are a few counts of this clonotype. The chain carries TRBV12-3 or TRBV12-4 and TRBJ1-6; no clear D gene. This CDR3 comprises 14 residues. Trimming took off 5 bases at V and 6 bases at J, with 11 bases between the two ends. The CDR3 DNA reads as TGTGCCAGCAGTGCAGTGGACCTTAATTCACCCCTCCACTTT. Translated, it gives CASSAVDLNSPLHF.

This clonotype was seen a handful of times. The chain couples TRBV28 to TRBJ2-5, with 7 bases fitting TRBD1. The CDR3 consists of 19 residues. The junction had 23 bases not matched to a gene; V was cut back by 5 bases and J by 5 bases. Germline CDR1 reads MDHEN; CDR2 reads SYDVKM. The CDR3 is CASSPTFSSVTGIVETQYF. The CDR3 DNA reads as TGTGCCAGCAGTCCCACTTTTTCGAGTGTGACAGGGATCGTCGAGACCCAGTACTTC.

A note on this clonotype: At one end, the junction sequence differs from germline, possibly due to a read error. V is TRBV3-1 and J is TRBJ1-6; 8 nucleotides align to TRBD1. The CDR3 extends over 15 amino acids. Germline V gene lookup returns CDR1 LGHDT and CDR2 YNNKEL (reference sequence). CDR3 protein: CASSQDQGAGSPPHF. CDR3 bases: TGTGCCAGCAGCCAAGATCAGGGGGCTGGGTCACCCCCCCACTTT.

This clonotype has just a few counts. The CDR3 loop is CASSLSNQETQYF. The CDR3 coding sequence is TGTGCCAGCAGTTTATCTAACCAAGAGACCCAGTACTTC. The rearrangement links TRBV7-2 to TRBJ2-5, with no clear D. V shed 6 bases and J shed 0 bases, with 8 bases lying between them. Looked up from germline, CDR1 is SGHTA and CDR2 is FQGNSA. The CDR3 extends over 13 amino acids.

The genes are TRBV30 and TRBJ1-5; perhaps TRBD1 as D (5 bases). The germline gives CDR1 GTSNPN, CDR2 SVGIG (reference sequence). The CDR3 is 13 residues long. The V and J ends lost 4 bases and 4 bases respectively, with 11 bases between them. The CDR3 coding sequence is TGTGCCTGGAATTCGGGGCCTAATCAGCCCCAGCATTTT. The encoded protein is CAWNSGPNQPQHF.

This clonotype was detected only a few times. The V call is TRBV11-2, the J call TRBJ2-7; a weak D match, TRBD1 (5 bases). The J call is in doubt because the DNA end fits TRBJ2-5 better. Per the germline V gene, CDR1 is SGHAT and CDR2 is FQNNGV. CDR3 size: 16 residues. CDR3 loop: CASSHTGIFKIETQYF. Here the CDR3 DNA reads TGTGCCAGCAGCCATACAGGCATCTTCAAAATAGAGACCCAGTACTTC.

J is TRBJ1-1 and V is TRBV12-3 or TRBV12-4, with TRBD1 identical over 8 bases. The CDR3 sequence is 14 residues long. After removal of 7 bases from V and 6 bases from J, the junction contained 10 bases not matched to a gene. CDR3 coding DNA: TGTGCCAGCAATAAAGGACAGGGTTCGGCTGAAGCTTTCTTT. Residues: CASNKGQGSAEAFF.

This chain connects TRBV20-1 to TRBJ2-7; weak D call: TRBD1 (6 bases). In germline, CDR1 is DFQATT, CDR2 SNEGSKA (reference sequence). CDR3 length equals 12 residues. Between the trimmed V and J ends, which lost 5 bases and 6 bases, there was a span of 14 bases. The CDR3 DNA follows: TGCAGTGCTCAGACAGGATTATCCGAGCAGTACTTC. It is translated as CSAQTGLSEQYF.

The gene calls are TRBV11-3 and TRBJ1-2; TRBD1 might be the D (5 bases). The CDR3 loop spans 16 amino acids. From germline, CDR1 is SGHNT and CDR2 YENEEA. Trimming stripped 2 bases from V and 3 bases from J, with 16 bases between. In DNA, the CDR3 is TGTGCCAGCAGCTTATATAGAGACCCAGGGTACTATGGCTACACCTTC. Translating it yields CASSLYRDPGYYGYTF.

This clonotype was recorded a few times. This chain connects TRBV7-2 to TRBJ2-7; a weak D match, TRBD2 (5 bases). V was cut by 5 bases and J by 2 bases, with 10 bases left in between. The CDR3 is 13 amino acids. CDR1 is SGHTA and CDR2 is FQGNSA in the germline V gene. CDR3 nucleotides: TGTGCCAGCAGCCCTAGCCGCACCTACGAGCAGTACTTC. This codes for CASSPSRTYEQYF.